This T cell receptor (beta chain) was identified in a study of T cells in Graves' hyperthyroidism and ophthalmopathy. Each person with ophthalmopathy scored at least 3 on the Clinical Activity Score, reached NOSPECS grade 4 or higher, and had been ill under 3 months. Germline-derived CDR1 and CDR2 are DFQATT and SNEGSKA (reference sequence). CDR3 length: 13 amino acids. In its sample, this clonotype was seen many times. Amplified regions were TCR beta CDR3 sequences from RNA transcripts. RT-PCR in the first round (using the HTBI primer set) targeted the TCR CDR3. From the multiplex PCR reads, TCRdb called clonotypes with MiXCR, one entry per CDR3 protein. The table includes some 490,000 distinct CDR3 sequences, 15% to 20% detected once.

The material sequenced was blood. The chain combines TRBV20-1 with TRBJ2-1, with TRBD2 identical over 13 bases. The source of this sequence is a woman in her thirties with Graves' ophthalmopathy. This CDR3 is CKLAGGMYNEQFF. In DNA form, the CDR3 reads TGCAAACTAGCGGGAGGGATGTACAATGAGCAGTTCTTC.